This T cell receptor (beta chain) was recovered during a study of T cells expressing NK-cell markers. Notes on this clonotype: The antigen is undetermined.

TCR beta cDNA was made by 5'RACE template switching with UMIs. One entry per CDR3 protein, without DNA, is what TCRdb gives after re-calling the 5' RACE reads. The sample totals 550,000 or so distinct CDR3 sequences. Broader study findings: The CD3+CD56-NKG2C+ fraction of a few donors was likewise dominated by these clonotypes.

This CDR3 contains 13 residues. This clonotype was sampled from a man aged 18 to 30 in good health. Input material: blood T cells: a sorted CD56 or NKG2C T cell subset, CD4+ or CD8+ T cells, or bulk PBMC T cells (not recorded which). This rearrangement joins TRBV12-3 or TRBV12-4 to TRBJ2-7. The chain's CDR3 is CASRPDSSYEQYF.